In this sample, the clone carrying this T cell receptor (beta chain) turned up a few times. This entry belongs to a study of T cells in Graves' hyperthyroidism and ophthalmopathy. Authors of the study amplified TCR beta CDR3 regions from RNA transcripts. Primed by the HTBI set, a first-round RT-PCR was run on the TCR CDR3. TCRdb processed the multiplex PCR reads anew with MiXCR; each CDR3 protein has one entry. This table holds hundreds of thousands of distinct CDR3 sequences, 20% to 25% found once. Patients with uncontrolled infections, other autoimmune diseases, pregnancy or lactation were excluded. This TCR was recovered from a man between 45 and 60 years old with Graves' hyperthyroidism. Sequences were obtained from blood.

DNA of the CDR3: TGTGCCAGCACCCTCCTGGGGGGGGCCACTGAAGCTTTCTTT. Its protein is CASTLLGGATEAFF. The J gene is TRBJ1-1, the V gene TRBV12-3 or TRBV12-4; D possibly corresponds to TRBD1 (6 bases). The CDR3 has 14 residues. The V and J ends lost 7 bases and 4 bases respectively, with 16 bases between them.